Listed below are T cell receptor beta chains from one sample, sequenced in a study of blood T cell repertoires in COVID-19. Sequencing used immunoSEQ multiplex PCR; TCRdb keeps in-frame clones, though not all of them. Among roughly 260,000 clones listed, around nine tenths were seen once. Sequenced input: peripheral blood. These receptors were obtained from a man aged 35 to 55 who had recovered from COVID-19. CDR3s include the opening cysteine and the closing phenylalanine or tryptophan. D genes are given only for firm matches. For some rows the clone size is stated as once, few or many, or as a class when expanded; others skip it.

CDR3 DNA,CDR3 protein,CDR3 length,clone size,J gene,D gene,V gene
TGTGCCAGTAGTAGCGGGAGCTCCTACAATGAGCAGTTCTTC,CASSSGSSYNEQFF,14,.,TRBJ2-1,TRBD2,TRBV19
TGTGCCAGCTCAGAAAACAGGGAGGGCTACACCTTC,CASSENREGYTF,12,.,TRBJ1-2,.,TRBV18
TGTGCCAGCAGCTTACAAACCCAGGGATCTGTTCGCGATCAGCCCCAGCATTTT,CASSLQTQGSVRDQPQHF,18,.,TRBJ1-5,.,TRBV7-8
TGCGCCAGCAGCCAAGGAGTTAGCGGGAGCTACGAGCAGTACTTC,CASSQGVSGSYEQYF,15,.,TRBJ2-7,TRBD2,TRBV4-3
TGTGCCAGCAGCCAATCGGGCGGGGGGACCTACGAGCAGTACTTC,CASSQSGGGTYEQYF,15,once,TRBJ2-7,TRBD2,TRBV14
TGTGCCATCAGACAACGGACTAGCGGGAGCGTTCATACAGATACGCAGTATTTT,CAIRQRTSGSVHTDTQYF,18,.,TRBJ2-3,TRBD2,TRBV10-3
TGTGCCAGCAGTTTATCGTATAGCCGGGACAGGTTATCTTACTTC,CASSLSYSRDRLSYF,15,.,TRBJ2-7,TRBD1,TRBV27
TGCGCCAGCAGCCAACCCCGGACAGGGGGCACTGAAGCTTTCTTT,CASSQPRTGGTEAFF,15,few,TRBJ1-1,TRBD1,TRBV4-1
TGTGCCAGCAGCGTTGAGGGCTTTTACACAGATACGCAGTATTTT,CASSVEGFYTDTQYF,15,.,TRBJ2-3,.,TRBV9
TGTGCCAGCACCGGACTAGCGGGCCTAAATGAGCAGTTCTTC,CASTGLAGLNEQFF,14,.,TRBJ2-1,TRBD2,TRBV9
TGTGCCAGCAGCTTGGCCCCGACAGGGGACTATGGCTACACCTTC,CASSLAPTGDYGYTF,15,.,TRBJ1-2,TRBD1,TRBV5-6
TGTGCCAGCTCACCCAATAGTAATCCTTACAATGAGCAGTTCTTC,CASSPNSNPYNEQFF,15,.,TRBJ2-1,.,TRBV18
TGTGCCATCAGCCGGGACATTTTGCAAGAGACCCAGTACTTC,CAISRDILQETQYF,14,.,TRBJ2-5,.,TRBV10-3
TGTGCCCCCAGTCGGGGGATCTACGAGCAGTACTTC,CAPSRGIYEQYF,12,.,TRBJ2-7,.,TRBV5-7
TGTGCCAGCAGCTACGCCGGGGGGAGGGACACTGAAGCTTTCTTT,CASSYAGGRDTEAFF,15,.,TRBJ1-1,.,TRBV11-2
TGCGCCAGCAGCTTGGGTTTCGGGACTAGCGGGAGTGGGGCCAACGTCCTGACTTTC,CASSLGFGTSGSGANVLTF,19,.,TRBJ2-6,TRBD2,TRBV5-1
TGTGCCAGCTCACCAAATTGGGGAGGCCTGGATAATGAAAAACTGTTTTTT,CASSPNWGGLDNEKLFF,17,.,TRBJ1-4,.,TRBV18
TGTGCCTGGAGCGTGAACTATGGCTACACCTTC,CAWSVNYGYTF,11,.,TRBJ1-2,.,TRBV30
TGTGCCAGCAGCTTAGGACAGGCTCCCTCCTACGAGCAGTACTTC,CASSLGQAPSYEQYF,15,.,TRBJ2-7,.,TRBV7-9
TGTGCCAGTAGTATTCTAGCCTCAGTCGCCACAGATACGCAGTATTTT,CASSILASVATDTQYF,16,.,TRBJ2-3,.,TRBV19
TGTGCCAGCAGTTTACAAAGACAGACCCAGCAGTTCTTC,CASSLQRQTQQFF,13,.,TRBJ2-1,.,TRBV2
TGTGCCAGTCAGGACAGGGGTCGGACTGAAGCTTTCTTT,CASQDRGRTEAFF,13,.,TRBJ1-1,TRBD1,TRBV28
TGTGCCAGCAGCTTATGGGACAGGGCCCTTCGGTCCGGCTACACCTTC,CASSLWDRALRSGYTF,16,few,TRBJ1-2,TRBD1,TRBV7-2
TGTGCCAGCAGCCAAGATAGGACGGGGGGCCTCACAGATACGCAGTATTTT,CASSQDRTGGLTDTQYF,17,.,TRBJ2-3,.,TRBV3-1/TRBV3-2
TGTGCCAGCAGCTTAGCGGGAGCCGGGGGAAGTGAGACCCAGTACTTC,CASSLAGAGGSETQYF,16,few,TRBJ2-5,.,TRBV7-2
TGTGCCAGCAGTCCGGGTATGGCCAACGTCCTGACTTTC,CASSPGMANVLTF,13,.,TRBJ2-6,.,TRBV7-3
TGTGCCAGTAGTACTCCATGGGGAGGGAGGAACACCGGGGAGCTGTTTTTT,CASSTPWGGRNTGELFF,17,.,TRBJ2-2,TRBD2,TRBV19
TGTGCCAGCAGCTCTAGACAGGGGTGGGAGCAGTTCTTC,CASSSRQGWEQFF,13,.,TRBJ2-1,TRBD1,TRBV7-8
TGCGCCAGCAGCCACCCGCGAAGGGGACAGGGGTCAAATGAGCAGTTCTTC,CASSHPRRGQGSNEQFF,17,many,TRBJ2-1,TRBD1,TRBV4-1
TGTGCCAGCAGCTCTGCAGGGGGCGCGGGCACTGAAGCTTTCTTT,CASSSAGGAGTEAFF,15,.,TRBJ1-1,TRBD1,TRBV5-5
TGTGCCAGTAGTCAAGGGAGGGTCGTACAGAATCAGCCCCAGCATTTT,CASSQGRVVQNQPQHF,16,.,TRBJ1-5,.,TRBV19
TGCAGCGTCGTCCGAGAGGCTAGCGGGCCCGAGTTCTTC,CSVVREASGPEFF,13,once,TRBJ2-1,TRBD2,TRBV29-1
TGTGCCAGCAGCTTTGGACTAGCGAGGAGAGAGACCCAGTACTTC,CASSFGLARRETQYF,15,once,TRBJ2-5,TRBD2,TRBV7-2
TGCGCCAGCAGCCAAGATAGGGACAGGGGGAGAGCTTTCTTT,CASSQDRDRGRAFF,14,.,TRBJ1-1,TRBD1,TRBV4-3
TGTGCCAGCAGCGTAGATTTAGCGGTGGGGAACGAGCAGTACTTC,CASSVDLAVGNEQYF,15,.,TRBJ2-7,.,TRBV9
TGTGCCAGCACGGGGACGCGGGGTTCACCCCTCCACTTT,CASTGTRGSPLHF,13,.,TRBJ1-6,.,TRBV6-5
TGCGCCAGCGCTAACAGGGGGAACACTGAAGCTTTCTTT,CASANRGNTEAFF,13,.,TRBJ1-1,TRBD1,TRBV5-1